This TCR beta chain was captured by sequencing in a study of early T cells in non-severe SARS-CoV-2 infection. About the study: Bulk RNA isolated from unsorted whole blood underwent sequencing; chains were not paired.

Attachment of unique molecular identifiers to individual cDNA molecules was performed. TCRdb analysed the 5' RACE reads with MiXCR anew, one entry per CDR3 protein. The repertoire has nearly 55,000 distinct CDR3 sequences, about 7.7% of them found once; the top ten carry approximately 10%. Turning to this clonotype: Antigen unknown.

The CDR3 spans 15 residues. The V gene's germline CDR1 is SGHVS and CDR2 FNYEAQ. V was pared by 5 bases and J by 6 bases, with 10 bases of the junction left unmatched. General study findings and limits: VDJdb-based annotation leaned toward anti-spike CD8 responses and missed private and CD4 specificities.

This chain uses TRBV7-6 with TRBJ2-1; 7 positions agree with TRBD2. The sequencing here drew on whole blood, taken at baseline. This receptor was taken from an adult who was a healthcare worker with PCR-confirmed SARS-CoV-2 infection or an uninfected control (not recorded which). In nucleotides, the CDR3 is TGTGCCAGCAGCATCGGGGGAGCGGGACGCAATGAGCAGTTCTTC. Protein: CASSIGGAGRNEQFF. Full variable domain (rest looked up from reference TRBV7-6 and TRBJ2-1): GAGVSQSPRYKVTKRGQDVALRCDPISGHVSLYWYRQALGQGPEFLTYFNYEAQQDKSGLPNDRFSAERPEGSISTLTIQRTEQRDSAMYRCASSIGGAGRNEQFFGPGTRLTVL.